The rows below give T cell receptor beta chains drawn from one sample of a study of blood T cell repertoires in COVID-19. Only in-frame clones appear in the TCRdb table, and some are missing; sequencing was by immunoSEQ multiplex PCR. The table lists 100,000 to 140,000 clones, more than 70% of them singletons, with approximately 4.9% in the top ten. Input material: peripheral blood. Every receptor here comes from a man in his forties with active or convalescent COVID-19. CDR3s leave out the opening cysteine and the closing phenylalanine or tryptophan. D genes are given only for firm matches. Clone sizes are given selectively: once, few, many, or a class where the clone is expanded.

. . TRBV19 ASSMRPVEPTEAF
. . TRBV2 ASSGLGGAQAGNSPLH
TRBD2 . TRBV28 ASRSIAGLETQY
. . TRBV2 ASSLDSYNEQF
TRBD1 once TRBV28 ASSFFDRENYEQY
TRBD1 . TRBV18 ASSSGGYGYT
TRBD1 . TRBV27 ASSAEGTVKNQPQH
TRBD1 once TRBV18 ASSRTGNEQY
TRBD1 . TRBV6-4 ARWTGGPCNQPQH
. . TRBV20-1 SASVLTDTQY
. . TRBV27 ASSPGVPPGLEQY
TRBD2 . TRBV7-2 ASSPMGLASDEQY
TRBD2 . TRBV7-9 ASSSSGTPEQF
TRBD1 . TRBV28 ASCGRGNTEAF